These 27 T cell receptor beta chains share one sample of origin, sequenced in a study of T cell repertoires in cytomegalovirus infection. Using its own MiXCR run on the reads, TCRdb lists one record per CDR3 protein. The sample shows under 450,000 distinct CDR3 sequences, nearly 35% of them seen only once. These receptors have no identified antigens. The sequenced sample was cultured PBMCs, obtained from culture after CMV antigen stimulation. These receptors all come from a human donor in good health (CMV status not recorded). Some clones in this sample may be carry-over from other donors' samples.

V gene TRBV6-4 combines with J gene TRBJ1-4; no definite D call. This CDR3 spans 15 amino acids. In germline, CDR1 is MRHNA, CDR2 SNTAGT. Trimming stripped 3 bases from V and 6 bases from J, with 14 bases between. DNA for the CDR3: TGTGCCAGCAGTGATGACATTGCGGATTATGAAAAACTGTTTTTT. Its protein product is CASSDDIADYEKLFF.

This clonotype occurred many times. The CDR3 nucleotides are TGTGCCAGCAGCCTACGACAGGGCAAGGTGACTGAAGCTTTCTTT. Its translation: CASSLRQGKVTEAFF. The chain recombines TRBV7-2 with TRBJ1-1; 7 bases agree with TRBD1. CDR3 size: 15 residues. Trimming removed 5 bases from V and 5 bases from J; junction bases left unmatched: 11. From germline, CDR1 is SGHTA and CDR2 FQGNSA.

A few counts support this clonotype. No conserved phenylalanine or tryptophan ends this CDR3, so it is likely a read error. The DNA is left out, because the CDR3 cannot be placed on it with certainty; the CDR3 is given as TCRdb lists it. The chain joins TRBV7-2 to TRBJ2-1; TRBD1, the D gene given by the table, was not confirmed from the DNA. Germline V gene sequence: CDR1 SGHTA, CDR2 FQGNSA. The CDR3 spans 13 amino acids, including both terminal residues. The CDR3 loop reads CASSPTTGTPRQL.

The J gene is TRBJ2-6, the V gene TRBV19, with 8 positions matching TRBD1. V was clipped by 6 bases and J by 0 bases; unmatched bases: 7. CDR1 is LNHDA, CDR2 SQIVND, per germline (reference sequence). CDR3 length: 17 residues. The CDR3 DNA sequence: TGTGCCAGTAGCGGACAGGGTATCCTCTCTGGGGCCAACGTCCTGACTTTC. As protein: CASSGQGILSGANVLTF.

This clonotype has ten or more counts. The chain joins TRBV7-2 to TRBJ1-2; perhaps TRBD1 as D (6 bases). Trimming took 0 bases from V and 3 from J, leaving 11 bases between them. The V gene's germline CDR1 is SGHTA and CDR2 FQGNSA. The CDR3 runs to 15 residues. The CDR3 protein is CASSLARGADYGYTF. As DNA, the CDR3 is TGTGCCAGCAGCTTAGCGCGGGGGGCGGACTATGGCTACACCTTC.

The chain couples TRBV7-8 to TRBJ2-7; the match to TRBD2 covers 10 bases. The CDR3 is 14 amino acids. The V gene's germline CDR1 is SGHVS and CDR2 FQNEAQ. The CDR3 nucleotides are TGTGCCAGCAGCACCCGTACAGACAGCGGGAGGGCCCACGTC. Residues: CASSTRTDSGRAHV.

This chain uses TRBV5-1 with TRBJ2-1; 15 bases map to TRBD2. Germline CDR1 is SGHRS and CDR2 is YFSETQ. CDR3 length: 18 amino acids. J gave up 4 bases and V 3 bases, and 8 bases lay outside the gene matches. This CDR3 reads CASSYGTSGGPVYNEQFF. The CDR3 DNA reads as TGCGCCAGCAGCTATGGGACTAGCGGGGGGCCCGTATACAATGAGCAGTTCTTC.

The V gene is TRBV5-6, the J gene TRBJ2-5; either TRBD1 or TRBD2 may supply D (5 bases each). Germline CDR1 is SGHDT and CDR2 is YYEEEE. V was clipped by 0 bases and J by 7 bases, with 25 bases between them. The CDR3 totals 18 residues. The CDR3 sequence is CASSLAGPRPSGSGTQYF. The CDR3 coding sequence is TGTGCCAGCAGCTTGGCGGGACCCAGGCCCTCGGGTTCTGGGACCCAGTACTTC.

This clonotype turned up a few times. The J gene is TRBJ1-4, the V gene TRBV20-1, with D possibly being TRBD1 (5 bases). Per the germline V gene, CDR1 is DFQATT and CDR2 is SNEGSKA (reference sequence). The CDR3 has 13 amino acids. Trimming left V 3 bases short and J 8 bases short, with 13 bases between. The CDR3 DNA follows: TGCAGTGCTAGGGGCAGGGTTAGGGAAAAACTGTTTTTT. Its translation is CSARGRVREKLFF.

The rearrangement joins TRBV4-1 to TRBJ2-3; D is ambiguous. This CDR3 is 17 amino acids long. Per germline, CDR1 MGHRA and CDR2 YSYEKL. Trimming shortened V by 4 bases and J by 3 bases, and 20 bases separated the two germline ends. The chain's CDR3 is CASSRDAPGSRTDTQYF. The CDR3 DNA reads TGCGCCAGCAGCCGAGACGCACCCGGGTCCCGAACAGATACGCAGTATTTT.

V gene TRBV6-1 combines with J gene TRBJ1-4; D is undetermined. CDR1 is MNHNS and CDR2 is SASEGT in the germline V gene. V was clipped by 5 bases and J by 8 bases, with 15 bases between them. The CDR3 is 14 amino acids. CDR3 in amino acids: CASSKTNVEEKLFF. The CDR3 DNA is TGTGCCAGCAGTAAGACCAACGTAGAGGAAAAACTGTTTTTT.

The chain combines TRBV6-2 or TRBV6-3 with TRBJ1-2; D is unclear. The length of the CDR3 is 12 residues. V lost 7 bases, J lost 2 bases, and 8 bases lay in between. Germline values: CDR1 MNHEY, CDR2 SVGEGT. The CDR3 region is CASMATNYGYTF. The CDR3 DNA follows: TGTGCCAGCATGGCTACAAACTATGGCTACACCTTC.

This clonotype was recorded at least ten times. The chain carries TRBV7-6 and TRBJ1-1; 7 positions match TRBD1. CDR1 SGHVS and CDR2 FNYEAQ come from the germline V gene. The CDR3 spans 15 residues. The V and J ends lost 0 bases and 5 bases, in that order; junction bases with no gene match: 6. The CDR3 reads CASSLARDSGTEAFF. CDR3 nucleotides: TGTGCCAGCAGCTTAGCGCGGGACAGTGGGACTGAAGCTTTCTTT. The entire variable domain, with the rest obtained from reference TRBV7-6 and TRBJ1-1, is as follows: GAGVSQSPRYKVTKRGQDVALRCDPISGHVSLYWYRQALGQGPEFLTYFNYEAQQDKSGLPNDRFSAERPEGSISTLTIQRTEQRDSAMYRCASSLARDSGTEAFFGQGTRLTVV.

The chain links TRBV4-1 to TRBJ1-5; 10 nucleotides line up with TRBD1. Losses at the gene ends were 4 bases for V and 3 bases for J; bases not matched to a gene: 3. The CDR3 is 15 residues long. Per germline, CDR1 MGHRA and CDR2 YSYEKL. CDR3 amino acids: CASSRTGGYNQPQHF. The CDR3 nucleotides read TGCGCCAGCAGCCGGACAGGGGGTTACAATCAGCCCCAGCATTTT.

The chain links TRBV20-1 to TRBJ1-5; the D gene is possibly TRBD1 (5 bases). CDR1 is DFQATT, CDR2 SNEGSKA, per germline (reference sequence). The CDR3 contains 12 residues. Trimming shortened V by 3 bases and J by 6 bases, and 9 bases separated the two germline ends. For the CDR3, the DNA is TGCAGTGCTAGCAGGGAGGTTCAGCCCCAGCATTTT. Amino acid sequence: CSASREVQPQHF.

The gene calls are TRBV4-1 and TRBJ2-1; 10 bases match TRBD2. V lost 6 bases to trimming and J lost 2 bases; unmatched junction nucleotides: 7. Germline V gives CDR1 MGHRA, CDR2 YSYEKL. This CDR3 is 16 amino acids long. The CDR3 nucleotides read TGCGCCAGCAGACCAAGCGGGAGGGCGGCCTACAATGAGCAGTTCTTC. Translating gives CASRPSGRAAYNEQFF.

This clonotype was seen a handful of times. This chain links TRBV4-3 with TRBJ2-2, with D perhaps given as TRBD1 or TRBD2 (5 bases each). The V end was cut by 0 bases, the J end by 0 bases, with 14 bases between. The germline CDR1 and CDR2 sequences are LGHNA and YSLEER. This CDR3 spans 18 amino acids. The CDR3, as DNA: TGCGCCAGCAGCCAAGAAGGGGCGGGCAGAACGAACACCGGGGAGCTGTTTTTT. It yields the protein CASSQEGAGRTNTGELFF.

This clonotype was seen only a few times. The chain has TRBV7-6 and TRBJ1-1, with D possibly being TRBD1 (6 bases). V was shortened by 5 bases and J by 0 bases, with 13 bases between the two germline ends. The CDR3 is 15 amino acids. Germline V gives CDR1 SGHVS, CDR2 FNYEAQ. CDR3 sequence reads: CASSPREGVNTEAFF. The CDR3 coding sequence is TGTGCCAGCAGCCCCCGGGAGGGGGTGAACACTGAAGCTTTCTTT.

This chain joins TRBV4-3 and TRBJ2-1, with TRBD2 identical over 12 bases. Losses at the gene ends were 4 bases for V and 4 bases for J; bases not matched to a gene: 5. Germline lookup yields CDR1 LGHNA and CDR2 YSLEER. The length of the CDR3 is 16 residues. The CDR3 reads CASSRTSGTWYNEQFF. Written as DNA, the CDR3 is TGCGCCAGCAGCCGGACTAGCGGGACGTGGTACAATGAGCAGTTCTTC.

In this sample, this clonotype turned up a few times. The rearrangement links TRBV5-6 to TRBJ2-3, with 9 positions matching TRBD1. CDR1 SGHDT and CDR2 YYEEEE come from the germline V gene. V trimming: 0 bases; J trimming: 1 base; junction bases outside the gene matches: 3. This CDR3 contains 16 residues. In DNA form, the CDR3 reads TGTGCCAGCAGCTTGGTGGGGGACAGGGGCACAGATACGCAGTATTTT. This gives the protein CASSLVGDRGTDTQYF.

By its share, this clonotype is medium-sized. V usage is TRBV19 and J usage is TRBJ2-2; no firm D call. V lost 5 bases and J lost 7, with 11 bases in between. Germline CDR1 and CDR2: LNHDA and SQIVND (reference sequence). The CDR3 loop spans 13 amino acids. The CDR3 coding sequence is TGTGCCAGTAGTCCCCACTGGGGCGGGGAGCTGTTTTTT. This codes for CASSPHWGGELFF.

The sample holds a few counts of this clonotype. The chain has TRBV7-2 and TRBJ1-3, with unresolved D. The germline gives CDR1 SGHTA, CDR2 FQGNSA. The CDR3 sequence is 14 residues long. V lost 3 bases and J lost 1, with 7 bases in between. CDR3 residues: CASSFPGSGNTIYF. Here the CDR3 DNA reads TGTGCCAGCAGCTTCCCCGGTTCTGGAAACACCATATATTTT.

The chain is built from TRBV9 and TRBJ2-3; 10 bases align to TRBD2. The germline V gene has CDR1 SGDLS and CDR2 YYNGEE. This CDR3 is built from 15 residues. V lost 3 bases to trimming and J lost 2 bases; unmatched junction nucleotides: 3. The chain's CDR3 is CASSETSGFTDTQYF. DNA for the CDR3: TGTGCCAGCAGCGAGACTAGCGGGTTCACAGATACGCAGTATTTT.

This clonotype has only a few counts. The V gene is TRBV7-6, the J gene TRBJ2-1; D is perhaps TRBD1 or TRBD2 (5 bases each). Trimming cost V 2 bases and J 3 bases, with 11 bases left between them. Germline lookup yields CDR1 SGHVS and CDR2 FNYEAQ. The CDR3 is 15 residues long. The CDR3 sequence is CASSLFAGSYNEQFF. The DNA for the CDR3 is TGTGCCAGCAGCTTATTCGCAGGGAGCTACAATGAGCAGTTCTTC.

The rearrangement joins TRBV3-1 to TRBJ1-1; D is perhaps TRBD1 (5 bases). This CDR3 spans 15 amino acids. Germline V gives CDR1 LGHDT, CDR2 YNNKEL (reference sequence). V was trimmed by 2 bases and J by 6 bases, leaving 16 bases between them. The CDR3 DNA reads TGTGCCAGCAGCCAACCGGGAACACAGGAGGCTGAAGCTTTCTTT. Its translation is CASSQPGTQEAEAFF.

J is TRBJ1-1 and V is TRBV27, with 8 positions matching TRBD1. CDR1 MNHEY and CDR2 SMNVEV come from the germline V gene (reference sequence). The V and J ends lost 5 bases and 11 bases, in that order; junction bases with no gene match: 13. This CDR3 spans 14 amino acids. This chain's CDR3 is CASSLVGGQGNAFF. CDR3 bases: TGTGCCAGCAGTCTGGTCGGTGGACAGGGTAACGCTTTCTTT.

The rearrangement joins TRBV5-1 to TRBJ2-1; TRBD2 agrees at 10 bases. J lost 7 bases, V lost 5 bases, and 6 bases had no gene match. Germline V gene lookup returns CDR1 SGHRS and CDR2 YFSETQ. The CDR3 spans 14 residues. This chain's CDR3 is CASRASGSLNEQFF. As DNA, the CDR3 is TGCGCCAGCAGGGCTAGCGGGAGTCTGAATGAGCAGTTCTTC.